The rows below give T cell receptor beta chains drawn from one sample of a study of blood T cell repertoires in COVID-19. The data were produced by immunoSEQ multiplex PCR, yet TCRdb's version contains in-frame clones alone and is incomplete. This repertoire shows some 150,000 clones, 75% to 90% found once; its top ten account for about 2.5%. Sequenced: peripheral blood. The receptors shown here come from a woman between 70 and 85 years old with acute or convalescent COVID-19. CDR3s include the opening cysteine and the closing phenylalanine or tryptophan. D genes are given only for firm matches.

len: 16
d_gene: TRBD1
v_gene: TRBV7-8
j_gene: TRBJ2-3
CDR3aa: CASSGPGTGYSDTQYF
CDR3nt: TGTGCCAGCAGCGGACCCGGGACAGGGTATTCGGATACGCAGTATTTT

len: 17
d_gene: NA
v_gene: TRBV2
j_gene: TRBJ2-4
CDR3aa: CASSDPGRGLAKNIQYF
CDR3nt: TGTGCCAGCAGTGACCCAGGACGAGGACTAGCCAAAAACATTCAGTACTTC

len: 17
d_gene: TRBD1
v_gene: TRBV4-3
j_gene: TRBJ1-6
CDR3aa: CASSKGGSGSYNSPLHF
CDR3nt: TGCGCCAGCAGCAAAGGGGGCTCAGGCTCCTATAATTCACCCCTCCACTTT

len: 15
d_gene: NA
v_gene: TRBV5-1
j_gene: TRBJ2-1
CDR3aa: CASSLSGNSYNEQFF
CDR3nt: TGCGCCAGCAGCTTGAGCGGAAACTCCTACAATGAGCAGTTCTTC

len: 14
d_gene: NA
v_gene: TRBV28
j_gene: TRBJ1-2
CDR3aa: CASSSVAFHYGYTF
CDR3nt: TGTGCCAGCAGTTCTGTTGCGTTTCACTATGGCTACACCTTC

len: 16
d_gene: TRBD2
v_gene: TRBV28
j_gene: TRBJ2-3
CDR3aa: CASSSTTSGVADTQYF
CDR3nt: TGTGCCAGCAGTTCCACTACTAGCGGGGTTGCAGATACGCAGTATTTT

len: 16
d_gene: NA
v_gene: TRBV5-5
j_gene: TRBJ1-4
CDR3aa: CASSLEAWTANEKLFF
CDR3nt: TGTGCCAGCAGCTTGGAAGCCTGGACAGCTAATGAAAAACTGTTTTTT

len: 11
d_gene: NA
v_gene: TRBV20-1
j_gene: TRBJ1-2
CDR3aa: CSAPQGSRYTF
CDR3nt: TGCAGTGCCCCACAGGGCAGCCGCTACACCTTC

len: 11
d_gene: NA
v_gene: TRBV5-1
j_gene: TRBJ2-7
CDR3aa: CATTDGDEQYF
CDR3nt: TGCGCCACGACCGACGGAGACGAGCAGTACTTC

len: 12
d_gene: NA
v_gene: TRBV2
j_gene: TRBJ2-7
CDR3aa: CASKGDFYEQYF
CDR3nt: TGTGCCAGCAAAGGGGACTTTTACGAGCAGTACTTC

len: 13
d_gene: NA
v_gene: TRBV27
j_gene: TRBJ1-1
CDR3aa: CASRDTDSYSAFF
CDR3nt: TGTGCCAGCAGGGATACGGACAGCTACTCAGCTTTCTTT